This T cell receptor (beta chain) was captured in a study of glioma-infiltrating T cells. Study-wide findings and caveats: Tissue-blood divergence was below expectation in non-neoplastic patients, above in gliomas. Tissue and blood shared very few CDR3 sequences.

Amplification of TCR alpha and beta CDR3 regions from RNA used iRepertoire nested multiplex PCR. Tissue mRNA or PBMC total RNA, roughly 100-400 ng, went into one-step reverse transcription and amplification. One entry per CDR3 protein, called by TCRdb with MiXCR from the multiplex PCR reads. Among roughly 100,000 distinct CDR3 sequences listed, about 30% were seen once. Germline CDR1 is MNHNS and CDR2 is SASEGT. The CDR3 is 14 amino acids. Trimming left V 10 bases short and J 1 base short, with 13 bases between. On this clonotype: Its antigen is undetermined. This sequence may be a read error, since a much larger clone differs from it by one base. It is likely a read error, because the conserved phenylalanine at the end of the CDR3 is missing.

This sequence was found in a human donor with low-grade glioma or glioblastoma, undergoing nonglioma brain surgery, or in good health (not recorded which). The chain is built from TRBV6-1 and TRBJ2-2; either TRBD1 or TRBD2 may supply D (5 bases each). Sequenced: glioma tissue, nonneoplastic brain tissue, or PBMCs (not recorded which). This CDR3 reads CAIQGALNTGELFS. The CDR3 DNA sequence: TGTGCCATCCAGGGAGCCCTGAACACCGGGGAGCTGTTTTCT.